The 32 T cell receptor beta chains in this list originate from one sample, sequenced in a study of T cell changes during pregnancy in multiple sclerosis (dated by TCRdb to the late 2010s). The library was built by means of the immunoSEQ multiplex PCR assay. TCRdb obtained this table from immuneACCESS and retained in-frame rearrangements with V and J assigned. These tables miss some clones; where compared with another copy, unresolved V genes account for less than half of the shortfall, and the remainder is unexplained. The sample table records approximately 50,000 clones; roughly 94% of these occur just once. The ten largest clonotypes hold around 0.3% of the sample. The starting material was CD4+ T cells from peripheral blood mononuclear cells, obtained in the third trimester of pregnancy. The receptor source for this set is a female donor with multiple sclerosis, enrolled in a pregnancy study.

The chain links TRBV18 to TRBJ1-4; TRBD1 agrees at 7 bases. Losses at the gene ends were 1 base for V and 8 bases for J; bases not matched to a gene: 4. The CDR3 is made up of 14 amino acids. CDR1 KGHSH and CDR2 LQKENI come from the germline V gene. The CDR3: CASSPRTGEEKLFF. In DNA, the CDR3 is TGTGCCAGCTCACCACGCACAGGGGAGGAAAAACTGTTTTTT.

This chain uses TRBV6-6 with TRBJ2-6, with D possibly matching TRBD2 (6 bases). The CDR3 sequence is 14 residues long. Looked up from germline, CDR1 is MNHNY and CDR2 is SVGAGI (reference sequence). The V and J ends lost 8 bases and 8 bases respectively, with 16 bases between them. The CDR3 loop reads CASGRWEESNVLTF. The DNA of the CDR3 is TGTGCCAGCGGACGCTGGGAGGAGTCCAACGTCCTGACTTTC.

The rearrangement joins TRBV5-1 to TRBJ2-2; perhaps TRBD1 as D (5 bases). This CDR3 is built from 15 residues. The V gene's germline CDR1 is SGHRS and CDR2 YFSETQ. The germline V and J ends were trimmed by 1 base and 5 bases, with 12 bases remaining between them. In DNA, the CDR3 is TGCGCCAGCAGCTTGCCTTCCGCAGGGACCGGGGAGCTGTTTTTT. Protein sequence: CASSLPSAGTGELFF.

The chain is built from TRBV10-3 and TRBJ1-3; D unresolved. The CDR3 consists of 12 residues. Trimming left V 4 bases short and J 9 bases short, with 10 bases between. Germline lookup yields CDR1 ENHRY and CDR2 SYGVKD. In DNA form, the CDR3 reads TGTGCCATCAGTGCATTGGAGGTCACCATATATTTT. Translating gives CAISALEVTIYF.

This sequence joins TRBV27 and TRBJ2-1, with a possible D match to TRBD1 (5 bases). The CDR3 totals 15 residues. V shed 5 bases and J shed 7 bases, with 18 bases lying between them. Germline CDR1 MNHEY, CDR2 SMNVEV (reference sequence). CDR3: CASSPAPQGGNEQFF. For the CDR3, the DNA is TGTGCCAGCAGTCCCGCCCCCCAGGGTGGGAATGAGCAGTTCTTC.

The chain links TRBV28 to TRBJ2-7; D gene unclear. This CDR3 comprises 14 residues. Looked up from germline, CDR1 is MDHEN and CDR2 is SYDVKM. The germline V and J ends were trimmed by 6 bases and 4 bases, with 16 bases remaining between them. CDR3 protein: CASSYSLPVYEQYF. CDR3 bases: TGTGCCAGCAGCTACAGCTTGCCGGTGTACGAGCAGTACTTC.

This chain connects TRBV7-8 to TRBJ1-1, with TRBD1 matching over 10 bases. Germline CDR1 SGHVS, CDR2 FQNEAQ. V lost 3 bases and J lost 3; bases outside the gene matches: 13. The CDR3 has 18 residues. In DNA, the CDR3 is TGTGCCAGCAGCTTGACAGGGGGCTGGAGTCCAGAGGACACTGAAGCTTTCTTT. Its translation is CASSLTGGWSPEDTEAFF.

The chain employs TRBV5-4 and TRBJ2-3; possible D gene TRBD2, 6 bases. Per the germline V gene, CDR1 is SGHNT and CDR2 is YYREEE (reference sequence). This CDR3 comprises 18 residues. Trimming removed 4 bases from V and 1 base from J, with 22 bases in between. The CDR3 DNA sequence: TGTGCCAGCAGCCCAATCCTAGCGAACCTATTAGGCACAGATACGCAGTATTTT. Translation: CASSPILANLLGTDTQYF.

The chain is built from TRBV4-3 and TRBJ2-2; D ambiguous. The CDR3 is 14 amino acids. Per germline, CDR1 LGHNA and CDR2 YSLEER. V was trimmed by 3 bases and J by 4 bases, leaving 9 bases between them. CDR3 protein: CASSHRTATGELFF. CDR3 DNA: TGCGCCAGCAGCCATCGAACTGCCACCGGGGAGCTGTTTTTT.

The J gene is TRBJ2-7, the V gene TRBV7-2, with 9 bases identical to TRBD2. This CDR3 is 13 amino acids long. Looked up from germline, CDR1 is SGHTA and CDR2 is FQGNSA. V was pared by 3 bases and J by 7 bases, with 4 bases of the junction left unmatched. The chain's CDR3 is CASSFGLAGEQYF. DNA of the CDR3: TGTGCCAGCAGCTTTGGCCTAGCGGGGGAGCAGTACTTC.

The rearrangement joins TRBV5-4 to TRBJ1-2, with 8 bases aligning to TRBD1. The CDR3 spans 15 residues. The V and J ends lost 4 bases and 4 bases, in that order; junction bases with no gene match: 9. Germline V CDR1 and CDR2: SGHNT, YYREEE (reference sequence). CDR3 sequence: CASSNLDRGSYGYTF. The CDR3 DNA is TGTGCCAGCAGCAACCTAGACAGGGGAAGCTATGGCTACACCTTC.

The rearrangement joins TRBV11-2 to TRBJ1-3, with D perhaps matching TRBD1 (6 bases). This CDR3 has 16 amino acids. Trimming removed 3 bases from V and 0 bases from J, with 12 bases in between. Germline V gene lookup returns CDR1 SGHAT and CDR2 FQNNGV. CDR3 coding DNA: TGTGCCAGCAGCTTGGGGGCTCATAGCTCTGGAAACACCATATATTTT. This encodes CASSLGAHSSGNTIYF.

V gene TRBV11-3 combines with J gene TRBJ2-4; D is ambiguous. Looked up from germline, CDR1 is SGHNT and CDR2 is YENEEA. The CDR3 has 14 residues. Between the trimmed V and J ends, which lost 5 bases and 0 bases, there was a span of 8 bases. Here the CDR3 reads CASSVSPAKNIQYF. CDR3 bases: TGTGCCAGCAGCGTGAGCCCAGCCAAAAACATTCAGTACTTC.

The chain is built from TRBV28 and TRBJ1-5; 12 bases are shared with TRBD1. The trim removed 5 bases at V and 6 bases at J, leaving 5 bases unmatched. The CDR3 covers 15 residues. Per the germline V gene, CDR1 is MDHEN and CDR2 is SYDVKM. The CDR3, as DNA: TGTGCCAGCAGTGATGGGACAGGGGGCGGTCAGCCCCAGCATTTT. Encoded protein: CASSDGTGGGQPQHF.

The chain is built from TRBV27 and TRBJ1-4, with 7 nucleotides matching TRBD1. Losses at the gene ends were 6 bases for V and 5 bases for J; bases not matched to a gene: 3. Looked up from germline, CDR1 is MNHEY and CDR2 is SMNVEV (reference sequence). This CDR3 spans 13 amino acids. DNA for the CDR3: TGTGCCAGCAGACGACAGGGCAATGAAAAACTGTTTTTT. The encoded protein is CASRRQGNEKLFF.

The V and J genes are TRBV7-9 and TRBJ2-1, with a tentative D call TRBD2 (6 bases). Germline V gene data show CDR1 as SEHNR and CDR2 as FQNEAQ (reference sequence). The V gene lost 0 bases and the J gene lost 0 bases, with 12 bases spanning the gap. CDR3 length equals 17 residues. The CDR3 loop is CASSLATSYNSYNEQFF. DNA for the CDR3: TGTGCCAGCAGCTTAGCTACTAGCTACAACTCCTACAATGAGCAGTTCTTC.

The chain links TRBV7-9 to TRBJ2-1; a weak D match, TRBD2 (5 bases). V lost 9 bases and J lost 0, with 15 bases in between. The CDR3 loop spans 15 amino acids. Germline V CDR1 and CDR2: SEHNR, FQNEAQ (reference sequence). The CDR3: CASLQGSGSYNEQFF. In DNA form, the CDR3 reads TGTGCCAGTCTCCAAGGAAGCGGCTCCTACAATGAGCAGTTCTTC.

The V gene is TRBV19, the J gene TRBJ1-4, with unresolved D. CDR1 and CDR2 from the germline V gene are LNHDA and SQIVND (reference sequence). V dropped 6 bases and J dropped 7 bases, with 15 bases sitting between them. The CDR3 covers 14 residues. DNA for the CDR3: TGTGCCAGTAGCCGATTCATCGGCGGTGAAAAACTGTTTTTT. As protein: CASSRFIGGEKLFF. Variable domain in full (rest from reference TRBV19 and TRBJ1-4): DGGITQSPKYLFRKEGQNVTLSCEQNLNHDAMYWYRQDPGQGLRLIYYSQIVNDFQKGDIAEGYSVSREKKESFPLTVTSAQKNPTAFYLCASSRFIGGEKLFFGSGTQLSVL.

The chain employs TRBV7-9 and TRBJ1-1, with D maybe TRBD1 (6 bases). CDR1 and CDR2 (germline): SEHNR, FQNEAQ (reference sequence). The CDR3 totals 12 residues. Between the trimmed V and J ends, which lost 1 base and 7 bases, there was a span of 7 bases. CDR3 nucleotides: TGTGCCAGCAGCTTAGAGGGACATGAAGCTTTCTTT. Protein: CASSLEGHEAFF.

The J gene is TRBJ2-3, the V gene TRBV29-1; tentative D call: TRBD2 (6 bases). CDR1 is SQVTM and CDR2 is ANQGSEA in the germline V gene. This CDR3 region has 13 residues. V was cut by 7 bases and J by 1 base, with 12 bases left in between. CDR3 coding DNA: TGCAGCGACCGGGACTCTCGCACAGATACGCAGTATTTT. Protein sequence: CSDRDSRTDTQYF.

The chain has TRBV29-1 and TRBJ2-5, with no clear D. In germline, CDR1 is SQVTM, CDR2 ANQGSEA. V gave up 4 bases and J gave up 5 bases, with 11 bases separating them. This CDR3 contains 12 residues. The CDR3 region has the DNA TGCAGCGTTGGTGGTAGGCGGGAGACCCAGTACTTC. Its protein product is CSVGGRRETQYF.

The rearrangement links TRBV7-2 to TRBJ2-5, with TRBD1 identical over 7 bases. The V segment lost 4 bases and the J segment 5 bases; nucleotides outside the gene matches: 7. The CDR3 has 14 amino acids. Germline CDR1 reads SGHTA; CDR2 reads FQGNSA. The CDR3 nucleotides read TGTGCCAGCAGCTCAGGCAGGGGGTTTGAGACCCAGTACTTC. Translating it yields CASSSGRGFETQYF.

Here the CDR3 reads CASSPDGRDTGELFF. CDR3 coding DNA: TGCGCCAGCAGCCCGGACGGGAGGGACACCGGGGAGCTGTTTTTT. The chain combines TRBV5-1 with TRBJ2-2; the match to TRBD2 covers 8 bases. Per germline, CDR1 SGHRS and CDR2 YFSETQ. V was clipped by 4 bases and J by 3 bases; unmatched bases: 5. CDR3 length: 15 residues.

The chain couples TRBV5-1 to TRBJ1-5; weak D call: TRBD1 (5 bases). Per germline, CDR1 SGHRS and CDR2 YFSETQ. V was shortened by 0 bases and J by 2 bases, with 9 bases between the two germline ends. The CDR3 consists of 15 residues. This chain's CDR3 is CASSLESGRNQPQHF. The CDR3 DNA is TGCGCCAGCAGCTTGGAGTCAGGGCGCAATCAGCCCCAGCATTTT.

This clone was seen a single time. V is TRBV4-3 and J is TRBJ1-2; D call uncertain. This CDR3 has 13 amino acids. Trimming removed 4 bases at V and 2 bases at J, with 8 bases between. Per the germline V gene, CDR1 is LGHNA and CDR2 is YSLEER. DNA for the CDR3: TGCGCCAGCAGCCGTCGGGGAAACTATGGCTACACCTTC. This codes for CASSRRGNYGYTF.

Only one count was recorded for this clone. This chain joins TRBV7-2 and TRBJ1-5, with a possible D match to TRBD1 (6 bases). CDR1 is SGHTA, CDR2 FQGNSA, per germline. The CDR3 extends over 13 amino acids. Trimming took 5 bases from V and 7 from J, leaving 12 bases between them. The CDR3 DNA follows: TGTGCCAGCAGCCCAAAGACAGGACAGCCCCAGCATTTT. This sequence encodes CASSPKTGQPQHF.

The rearrangement joins TRBV7-6 to TRBJ2-1; 11 positions match TRBD2. The CDR3 is 15 residues long. J gave up 6 bases and V 5 bases, and 6 bases lay outside the gene matches. Per the germline V gene, CDR1 is SGHVS and CDR2 is FNYEAQ. The chain's CDR3 is CASSAGLAVANEQFF. The DNA for the CDR3 is TGTGCCAGCAGCGCGGGACTAGCGGTCGCCAATGAGCAGTTCTTC.

The CDR3 protein is CASSFSGLPYEQYF. The DNA for the CDR3 is TGTGCCAGCAGCTTCTCTGGGCTCCCCTACGAGCAGTACTTC. The chain recombines TRBV5-6 with TRBJ2-7; D unclear. The germline V gene encodes CDR1 SGHDT and CDR2 YYEEEE. The V and J ends lost 2 bases and 2 bases respectively, with 11 bases between them. CDR3 size: 14 residues.

The rearrangement joins TRBV5-5 to TRBJ1-6; no firm D call. The V and J ends lost 4 bases and 5 bases respectively, with 10 bases between them. CDR1 and CDR2 from the germline V gene are SGHKS and YYEKEE (reference sequence). The CDR3 is 14 amino acids. CDR3: CASSAGPNNSPLHF. The CDR3 DNA sequence: TGTGCCAGCAGCGCGGGTCCCAATAATTCACCCCTCCACTTT.

The chain employs TRBV9 and TRBJ2-5; TRBD1 might be the D (5 bases). The CDR3 extends over 14 amino acids. Trimming cost V 3 bases and J 4 bases, with 13 bases left between them. CDR1 and CDR2 (germline): SGDLS, YYNGEE. The CDR3 sequence: CASSAGIVVETQYF. The CDR3 nucleotides are TGTGCCAGCAGCGCAGGGATTGTTGTAGAGACCCAGTACTTC.

The chain carries TRBV19 and TRBJ1-2; 9 nucleotides match TRBD1. Trimming took 4 bases from V and 2 from J; bases not matched to a gene: 5. The CDR3 has 15 amino acids. The V gene's germline CDR1 is LNHDA and CDR2 SQIVND (reference sequence). CDR3 coding DNA: TGTGCCAGTAGTACTTCACAGGGGGCGAACTATGGCTACACCTTC. This translates into CASSTSQGANYGYTF. The variable domain in full, with the rest retrieved from reference TRBV19 and TRBJ1-2, is DGGITQSPKYLFRKEGQNVTLSCEQNLNHDAMYWYRQDPGQGLRLIYYSQIVNDFQKGDIAEGYSVSREKKESFPLTVTSAQKNPTAFYLCASSTSQGANYGYTFGSGTRLTVV.

This clone was detected once. This chain joins TRBV30 and TRBJ1-6, with 9 bases aligning to TRBD1. The trim removed 4 bases at V and 8 bases at J, leaving 3 bases unmatched. Per the germline V gene, CDR1 is GTSNPN and CDR2 is SVGIG (reference sequence). The CDR3 covers 13 residues. DNA for the CDR3: TGTGCCTGGAAGGGACAGGGAGATTCACCCCTCCACTTT. Translated, it gives CAWKGQGDSPLHF.